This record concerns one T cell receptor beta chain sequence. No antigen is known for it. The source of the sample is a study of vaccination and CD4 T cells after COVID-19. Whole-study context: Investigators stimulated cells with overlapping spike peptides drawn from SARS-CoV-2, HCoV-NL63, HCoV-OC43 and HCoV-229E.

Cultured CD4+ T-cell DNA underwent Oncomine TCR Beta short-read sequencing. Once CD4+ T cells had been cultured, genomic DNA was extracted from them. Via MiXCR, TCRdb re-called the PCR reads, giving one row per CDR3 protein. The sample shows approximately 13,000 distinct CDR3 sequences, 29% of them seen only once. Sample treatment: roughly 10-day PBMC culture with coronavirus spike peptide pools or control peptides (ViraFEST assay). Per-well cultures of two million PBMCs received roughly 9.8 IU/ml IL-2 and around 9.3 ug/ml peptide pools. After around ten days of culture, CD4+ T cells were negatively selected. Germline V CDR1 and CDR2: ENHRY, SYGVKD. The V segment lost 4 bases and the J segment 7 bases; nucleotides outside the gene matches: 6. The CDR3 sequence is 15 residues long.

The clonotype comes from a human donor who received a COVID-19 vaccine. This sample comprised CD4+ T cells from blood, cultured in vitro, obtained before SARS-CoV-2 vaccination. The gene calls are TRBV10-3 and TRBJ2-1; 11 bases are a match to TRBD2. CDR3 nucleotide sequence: TGTGCCATCAGTGTTAGCGGGGGGGCAGATAATGAGCAGTTCTTC. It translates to CAISVSGGADNEQFF.